Listed here is a single T cell receptor beta chain. An amount of RNA that ranged from 0.5 to 1 ug was reverse transcribed with random hexamers. Amplification of TCR beta CDR3 spanned 54 Vbeta and 13 Jbeta via immunoSEQ multiplex PCR. MiXCR was run by TCRdb on the immunoSEQ multiplex PCR reads, yielding one entry per CDR3 protein. The sample contains some 200,000 distinct CDR3 sequences, roughly 96% of which appear only once. The sample comes from a study of CD8 T cells in Susac syndrome. After removal of 3 bases from V and 3 bases from J, the junction contained 6 bases not matched to a gene. CDR1 and CDR2 (germline): PRHDT, FYEKMQ (reference sequence). The CDR3 runs to 18 residues. The TEMRA cells underwent FACS enrichment, while the CD8+ and CD4+ T cells underwent negative isolation.

The receptor was derived from a human donor with multiple sclerosis. The chain is built from TRBV13 and TRBJ2-4, with 15 bases identical to TRBD2. Source material: CD4+ T cells from PBMCs. The CDR3 DNA reads TGTGCCAGCAGCTTCGGACTGGGACTAGCGGGAGGCAAAAACATTCAGTACTTC. Protein product: CASSFGLGLAGGKNIQYF.